A single sample gave rise to the 22 T cell receptor beta chains below, sequenced in a study of neurological immune-mediated disorders. TCRdb reprocessed the 5' RACE reads via MiXCR and lists one record per CDR3 protein. Among about 36,000 distinct CDR3 sequences listed, about a tenth were seen once. The sequencing input was PBMCs. The receptors derive from a young woman with HTLV-1-associated myelopathy (HAM/TSP).

This clonotype was recorded many times. The chain joins TRBV15 to TRBJ2-7; D is uncertain. Trimming cost V 0 bases and J 3 bases, with 12 bases left between them. Germline CDR1 is LNHNV and CDR2 is YYDKDF (reference sequence). The CDR3 runs to 15 residues. As DNA, the CDR3 is TGTGCCACCAGCAGAGAATACAGCGAGCTCTACGAGCAGTACTTC. Translated: CATSREYSELYEQYF. Drawing the rest from reference TRBV15 and TRBJ2-7, the complete variable domain is DAMVIQNPRYQVTQFGKPVTLSCSQTLNHNVMYWYQQKSSQAPKLLFHYYDKDFNNEADTPDNFQSRRPNTSFCFLDIRSPGLGDTAMYLCATSREYSELYEQYFGPGTRLTVT.

This clonotype has ten or more counts. This rearrangement joins TRBV6-2 or TRBV6-3 to TRBJ2-6; D is unclear. The germline V and J ends were trimmed by 2 bases and 0 bases, with 5 bases remaining between them. The CDR3 runs to 15 residues. Germline CDR1 reads MNHEY; CDR2 reads SVGEGT. The CDR3 region has the DNA TGTGCCAGCAGTTACGTTAGCTCTGGGGCCAACGTCCTGACTTTC. Its translation: CASSYVSSGANVLTF.

At least ten counts were recorded for this clonotype. The V and J genes are TRBV29-1 and TRBJ1-1; 10 bases are shared with TRBD1. The CDR3 contains 14 residues. With 3 bases clipped from V and 7 bases from J, the junction kept 8 bases outside the gene matches. CDR1 SQVTM and CDR2 ANQGSEA come from the germline V gene. The CDR3 loop is CSVELTGGASEAFF. The CDR3 region has the DNA TGCAGCGTTGAGCTGACAGGGGGCGCGAGTGAAGCTTTCTTT.

This clonotype occurred many times. The rearrangement joins TRBV7-9 to TRBJ2-1, with 10 bases identical to TRBD2. Per the germline V gene, CDR1 is SEHNR and CDR2 is FQNEAQ (reference sequence). Losses at the gene ends were 1 base for V and 5 bases for J; bases not matched to a gene: 5. The CDR3 runs to 16 residues. The CDR3 region has the DNA TGTGCCAGCAGCTTAGAAGCGGGGGGGAGAAACAATGAGCAGTTCTTC. It is translated as CASSLEAGGRNNEQFF.

This clonotype was observed many times. The rearrangement joins TRBV20-1 to TRBJ2-3; TRBD2 aligns across 8 bases. Germline lookup yields CDR1 DFQATT and CDR2 SNEGSKA (reference sequence). The CDR3 spans 15 residues. J was trimmed by 8 bases and V by 1 base; bases with no gene match: 11. The CDR3 protein is CSARGPGGAPPTQYF. The CDR3 nucleotides are TGCAGTGCTAGAGGTCCCGGGGGGGCCCCCCCTACGCAGTATTTT.

This clonotype was found many times. This rearrangement joins TRBV29-1 to TRBJ1-2, with 7 bases identical to TRBD1. J gave up 5 bases and V 0 bases, and 9 bases lay outside the gene matches. Germline V lookup: CDR1 SQVTM, CDR2 ANQGSEA. The CDR3 spans 15 residues. CDR3 loop: CSVEDPNRGGYGYTF. The CDR3 nucleotides read TGCAGCGTTGAAGATCCGAACAGGGGAGGGTATGGCTACACCTTC.

This clonotype was counted at least ten times. This chain links TRBV6-1 with TRBJ1-5; 7 bases fit TRBD1. V shed 7 bases and J 0 bases; nucleotides not matched to a gene: 6. Germline CDR1 reads MNHNS; CDR2 reads SASEGT. The CDR3 is 15 amino acids. The CDR3 region has the DNA TGTGCCAGCATTGACAGGGCAAATAGCAATCAGCCCCAGCATTTT. This codes for CASIDRANSNQPQHF.

This clonotype appeared many times. The rearrangement uses TRBV27 and TRBJ2-2, with 11 bases matching TRBD2. The trim removed 1 base at V and 6 bases at J, leaving 7 bases unmatched. The CDR3 runs 17 residues. Germline-derived CDR1 and CDR2 are MNHEY and SMNVEV (reference sequence). The CDR3, as DNA: TGTGCCAGCAGTTTATACGTAGCGGGGGGGCGAGCCGGGGAGCTGTTTTTT. Protein sequence: CASSLYVAGGRAGELFF.

In its sample, this clonotype was seen many times. The V and J genes are TRBV5-1 and TRBJ1-2; the D gene is possibly TRBD1 (6 bases). The CDR3 sequence is 11 residues long. Deletions cut 2 bases from V and 13 bases from J, with 12 bases between. Germline loops: CDR1 SGHRS, CDR2 YFSETQ. As DNA, the CDR3 is TGCGCCAGCAGCTTTCCCGGGACACTCACCTTC. It translates to CASSFPGTLTF.

This clonotype occurred many times. The chain has TRBV5-5 and TRBJ2-4; TRBD2 matches 9 bases. Per germline, CDR1 SGHKS and CDR2 YYEKEE (reference sequence). This CDR3 comprises 13 residues. V lost 3 bases and J lost 7; bases outside the gene matches: 2. CDR3 nucleotides: TGTGCCAGCAGCTCCGGGACTAGCAACATTCAGTACTTC. It specifies CASSSGTSNIQYF.

This clonotype has at least ten counts. J is TRBJ1-1 and V is TRBV20-1, with a possible D match to TRBD1 (5 bases). The CDR3 totals 12 residues. Trimming removed 3 bases at V and 6 bases at J, with 11 bases between. Germline lookup yields CDR1 DFQATT and CDR2 SNEGSKA (reference sequence). CDR3 sequence (DNA): TGCAGTGCTAGCGGGGGGGGTCCTGAAGCTTTCTTT. Protein product: CSASGGGPEAFF.

This clonotype was recorded at least ten times. The chain employs TRBV5-1 and TRBJ2-1; TRBD1 agrees at 7 bases. The germline V gene encodes CDR1 SGHRS and CDR2 YFSETQ. This CDR3 is built from 13 residues. Trimming cost V 4 bases and J 4 bases; bases outside gene matches: 2. As DNA, the CDR3 is TGCGCCAGCAGCGACAGGGATTACAATGAGCAGTTCTTC. Encoded protein: CASSDRDYNEQFF.

This clonotype was recorded many times. The rearrangement links TRBV12-3 or TRBV12-4 to TRBJ1-3; D remains ambiguous. V was trimmed by 0 bases and J by 0 bases, leaving 12 bases between them. The CDR3 is 17 amino acids. The chain's CDR3 is CASSLARGRNSGNTIYF. CDR3 coding DNA: TGTGCCAGCAGTTTAGCCCGCGGGCGCAACTCTGGAAACACCATATATTTT.

This clonotype came up many times. This sequence joins TRBV5-1 and TRBJ2-1, with D possibly being TRBD2 (5 bases). The germline CDR1 and CDR2 sequences are SGHRS and YFSETQ. The CDR3 spans 14 residues. Between the trimmed V and J ends, which lost 7 bases and 4 bases, there was a span of 15 bases. The CDR3 bases are TGCGCCAGCTCCTCCCCGGACTGGTACAATGAGCAGTTCTTC. Amino acid sequence: CASSSPDWYNEQFF.

The sample holds many counts of this clonotype. V usage is TRBV7-9 and J usage is TRBJ1-1; D unclear. The CDR3 consists of 14 residues. Trimming removed 1 base from V and 1 base from J, with 7 bases in between. Looked up from germline, CDR1 is SEHNR and CDR2 is FQNEAQ (reference sequence). CDR3 sequence: CASSLEAGNTEAFF. The CDR3 DNA follows: TGTGCCAGCAGCTTAGAAGCGGGGAACACTGAAGCTTTCTTT.

This clonotype was observed at least ten times. The chain combines TRBV10-2 with TRBJ2-1; D might be TRBD1 or TRBD2, each matching 6 bases. Germline values: CDR1 WSHSY, CDR2 SAAADI. V was shortened by 3 bases and J by 9 bases, with 18 bases between the two germline ends. This CDR3 contains 15 residues. In nucleotides, the CDR3 is TGCGCCAGCAGTGAACAGGCCGGGGGCTTTGTTGAGCAGTTCTTC. This translates into CASSEQAGGFVEQFF.

This clonotype appeared many times. The V and J genes are TRBV15 and TRBJ1-2, with no clear D. V was cut by 1 base and J by 7 bases, with 7 bases left in between. The CDR3 runs 12 residues. CDR1 is LNHNV, CDR2 YYDKDF, per germline (reference sequence). The chain's CDR3 is CATSRVSGGYTF. CDR3 bases: TGTGCCACCAGCAGAGTTTCTGGTGGCTACACCTTC. Full variable domain (outside the CDR3, taken from reference TRBV15 and TRBJ1-2): DAMVIQNPRYQVTQFGKPVTLSCSQTLNHNVMYWYQQKSSQAPKLLFHYYDKDFNNEADTPDNFQSRRPNTSFCFLDIRSPGLGDTAMYLCATSRVSGGYTFGSGTRLTVV.

This clonotype has a count of ten or more. The J gene is TRBJ2-1, the V gene TRBV5-1, with a weak D call TRBD2 (6 bases). Germline V lookup: CDR1 SGHRS, CDR2 YFSETQ. This CDR3 has 16 amino acids. V lost 5 bases, J lost 6 bases, and 21 bases lay in between. CDR3 in amino acids: CASRSNLAMLGNEQFF. CDR3 DNA: TGCGCCAGCAGGTCAAATCTAGCGATGCTTGGCAATGAGCAGTTCTTC.

This clonotype was seen at least ten times. J is TRBJ1-6 and V is TRBV20-1; tentative D call: TRBD1 (6 bases). Per the germline V gene, CDR1 is DFQATT and CDR2 is SNEGSKA (reference sequence). This CDR3 region has 14 residues. Trimming stripped 1 base from V and 10 bases from J, with 14 bases between. The CDR3 nucleotides are TGCAGTGCTAGAGGGGGGGGCCTCGGGTCACCCCTCCACTTT. Its protein product is CSARGGGLGSPLHF.

On this clonotype itself: No DNA is shown, since the ends of the CDR3 on it are uncertain; the CDR3 is the one TCRdb lists. This rearrangement joins TRBV14 to TRBJ2-3; TRBD2 reflects the table's D call only, with no check against the DNA. The CDR3 contains 20 residues when both ends are counted. CDR1 is SGHDN, CDR2 FVKESK, per germline. The CDR3 protein is CASSFYICSAKRGGKDTQYF.

This clonotype was detected ten times or more. The chain carries TRBV24-1 and TRBJ2-2, with D tentatively TRBD1 (6 bases). V was cut by 9 bases and J by 0 bases, with 7 bases left in between. This CDR3 spans 13 amino acids. Germline CDR1 reads KGHDR; CDR2 reads SFDVKD. CDR3 DNA: TGTGCCACCGGGGGCCCGAACACCGGGGAGCTGTTTTTT. Its protein product is CATGGPNTGELFF.

At least ten counts were recorded for this clonotype. The chain uses TRBV5-1 and TRBJ1-1; D is perhaps TRBD1 (5 bases). Germline-derived CDR1 and CDR2 are SGHRS and YFSETQ. Trimming took off 1 base at V and 5 bases at J, with 24 bases between the two ends. The CDR3 spans 18 residues. CDR3 protein: CASSLNGDPLQINTEAFF. The CDR3 region has the DNA TGCGCCAGCAGCTTGAACGGGGACCCCCTCCAGATAAATACTGAAGCTTTCTTT.